This T cell receptor beta chain was observed in a study of shared T cell receptors in the human thymus. The V and J ends lost 3 bases and 0 bases respectively, with 14 bases between them. The CDR3 spans 16 residues. Germline V gives CDR1 MNHNS, CDR2 SASEGT. Using immunoSEQ multiplex PCR, the repertoire was profiled, and TCRdb retains in-frame clones only, with some absent. This sample has hundreds of thousands of clones, with about 84% found just once. This same sample was also taken into another study, of human thymus T cells. This second report adds: Within thymic and blood repertoires, V and J gene usage appeared to be biased.

This TCR was sampled from a boy under two years old with a congenital heart defect. This sequence joins TRBV6-1 and TRBJ1-1; D is perhaps TRBD1 (5 bases). Sequenced sample: thymocytes. CDR3 bases: TGTGCCAGCAGTGACTTGGCAGGGTATATGAACACTGAAGCTTTCTTT. This sequence encodes CASSDLAGYMNTEAFF.